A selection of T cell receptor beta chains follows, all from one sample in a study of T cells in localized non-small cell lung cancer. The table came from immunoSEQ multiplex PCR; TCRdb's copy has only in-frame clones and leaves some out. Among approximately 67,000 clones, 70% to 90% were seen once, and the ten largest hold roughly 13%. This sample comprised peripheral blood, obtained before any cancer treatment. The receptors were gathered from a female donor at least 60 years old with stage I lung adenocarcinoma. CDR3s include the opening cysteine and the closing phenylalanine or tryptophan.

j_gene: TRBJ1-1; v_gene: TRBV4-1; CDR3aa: CASSPYQGLETEAFF
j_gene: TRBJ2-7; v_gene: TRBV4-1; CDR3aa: CASSQETSGRAEQYF
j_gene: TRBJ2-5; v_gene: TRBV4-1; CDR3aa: CASSQLAGGLETQYF
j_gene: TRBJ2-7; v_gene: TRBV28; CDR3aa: CASRGDSYEQYF
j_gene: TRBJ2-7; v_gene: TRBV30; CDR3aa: CAWSWTGLSEQYF
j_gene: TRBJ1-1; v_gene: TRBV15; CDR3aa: CATSRPDSRFEAFF
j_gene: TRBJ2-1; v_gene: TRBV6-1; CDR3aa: CASSEVVAASYNEQFF
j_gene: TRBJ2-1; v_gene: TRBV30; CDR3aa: CAWSHGPNSYNEQFF
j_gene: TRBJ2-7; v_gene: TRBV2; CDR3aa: CASSQGGGYEQYF
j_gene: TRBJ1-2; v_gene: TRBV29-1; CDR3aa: CSVEDRVTGGGGYTF
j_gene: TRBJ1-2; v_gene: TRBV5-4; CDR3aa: CASSLGLIGLTAYGYTF
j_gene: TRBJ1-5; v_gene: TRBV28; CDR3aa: CASTSTRQPQHF
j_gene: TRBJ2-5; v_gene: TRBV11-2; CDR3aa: CASSLRGPGLAQETQYF
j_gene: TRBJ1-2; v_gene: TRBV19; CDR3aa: CASSRTSTGGDVYGYTF
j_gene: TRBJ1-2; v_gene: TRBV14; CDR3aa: CASSQKGWHGYTF
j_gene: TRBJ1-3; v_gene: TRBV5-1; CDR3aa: CASQQGESSGNTIYF
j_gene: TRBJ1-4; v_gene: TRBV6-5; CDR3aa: CASSYGGDNEKLFF
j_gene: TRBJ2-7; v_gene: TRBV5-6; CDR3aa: CASSLRQERSYEQYF
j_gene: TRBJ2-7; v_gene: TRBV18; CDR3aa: CASSPRQGNEQYF
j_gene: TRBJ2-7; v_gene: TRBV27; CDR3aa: CASSLKTGGEQYF
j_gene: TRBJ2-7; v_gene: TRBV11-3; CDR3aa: CASSLGDFYEQYF
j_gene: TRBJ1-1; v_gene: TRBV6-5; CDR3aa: CASSYGTTEAFF
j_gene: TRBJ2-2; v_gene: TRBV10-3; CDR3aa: CAIKKTDTGELFF
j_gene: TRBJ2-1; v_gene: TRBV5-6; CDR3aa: CASSPRVSLYNEQFF
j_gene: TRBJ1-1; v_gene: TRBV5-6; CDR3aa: CASSSLEPEAFF
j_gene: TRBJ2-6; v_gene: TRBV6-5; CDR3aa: CASSYSDVSGANVLTF
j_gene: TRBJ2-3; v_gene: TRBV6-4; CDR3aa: CASSATSGGADTQYF
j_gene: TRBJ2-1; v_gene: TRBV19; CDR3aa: CASSVDGSYNEQFF
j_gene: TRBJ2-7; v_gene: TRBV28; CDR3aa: CASSNPGHYEQYF
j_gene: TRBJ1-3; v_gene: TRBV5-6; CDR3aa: CASSPRRTGGLGRRNTIYF
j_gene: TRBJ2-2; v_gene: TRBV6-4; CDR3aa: CASSALVYTGELFF
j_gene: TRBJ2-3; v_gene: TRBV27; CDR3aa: CASSLGGTTDTQYF
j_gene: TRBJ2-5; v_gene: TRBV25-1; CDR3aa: CASSGYSGGRETQYF
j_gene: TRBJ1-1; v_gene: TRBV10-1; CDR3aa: CASSESRRSTEAFF
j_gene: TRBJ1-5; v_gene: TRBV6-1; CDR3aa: CASTDSNQPQHF
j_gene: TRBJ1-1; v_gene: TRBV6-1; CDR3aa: CASSGTGADTEAFF
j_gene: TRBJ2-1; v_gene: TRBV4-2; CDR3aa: CASSHLSFRGHVDEQFF
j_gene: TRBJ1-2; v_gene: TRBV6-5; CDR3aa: CASSPKMTAGGYTF
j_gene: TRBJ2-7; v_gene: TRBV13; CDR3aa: CASSLEGRKTYEQYF
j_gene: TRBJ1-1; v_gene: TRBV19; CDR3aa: CASSIRNTEAFF
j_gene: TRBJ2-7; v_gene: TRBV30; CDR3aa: CAWSDLGARGGEQYF
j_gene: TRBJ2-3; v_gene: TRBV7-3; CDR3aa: CASSLSTTDTQYF
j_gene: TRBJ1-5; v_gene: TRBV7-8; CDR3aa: CASSSLTGRASNQPQHF
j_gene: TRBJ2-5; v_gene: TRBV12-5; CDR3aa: CASGLEVGTQYF
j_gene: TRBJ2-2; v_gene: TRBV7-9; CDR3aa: CASSFGTLNTGELFF
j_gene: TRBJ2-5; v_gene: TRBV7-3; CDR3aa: CASSSQGLAGETQYF